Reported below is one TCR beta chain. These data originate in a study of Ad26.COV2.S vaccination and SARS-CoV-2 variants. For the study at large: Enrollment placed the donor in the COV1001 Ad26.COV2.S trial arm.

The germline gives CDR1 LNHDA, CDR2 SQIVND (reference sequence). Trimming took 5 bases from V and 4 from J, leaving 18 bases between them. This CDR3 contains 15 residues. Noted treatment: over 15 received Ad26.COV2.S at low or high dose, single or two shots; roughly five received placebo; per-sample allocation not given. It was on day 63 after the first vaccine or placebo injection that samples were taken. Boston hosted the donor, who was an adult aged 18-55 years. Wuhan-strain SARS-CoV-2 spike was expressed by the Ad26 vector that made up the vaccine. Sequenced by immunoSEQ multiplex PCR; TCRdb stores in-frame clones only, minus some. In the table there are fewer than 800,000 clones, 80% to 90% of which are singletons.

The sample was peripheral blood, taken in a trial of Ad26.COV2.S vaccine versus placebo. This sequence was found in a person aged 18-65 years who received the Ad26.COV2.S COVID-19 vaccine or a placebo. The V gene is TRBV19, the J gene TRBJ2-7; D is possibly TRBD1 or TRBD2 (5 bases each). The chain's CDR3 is CASSANSMGVYEQYF. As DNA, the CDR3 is TGTGCCAGTAGTGCAAACAGTATGGGGGTTTACGAGCAGTACTTC.